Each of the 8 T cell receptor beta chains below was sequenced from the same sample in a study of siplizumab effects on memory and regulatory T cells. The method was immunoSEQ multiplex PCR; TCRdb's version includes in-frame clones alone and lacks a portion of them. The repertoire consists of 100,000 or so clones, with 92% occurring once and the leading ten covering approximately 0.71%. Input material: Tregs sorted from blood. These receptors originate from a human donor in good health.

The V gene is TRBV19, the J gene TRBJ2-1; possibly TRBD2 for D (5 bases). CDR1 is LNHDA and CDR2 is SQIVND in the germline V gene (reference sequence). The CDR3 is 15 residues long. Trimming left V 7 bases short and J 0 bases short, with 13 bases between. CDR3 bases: TGTGCCAGTACGAGGAGCGGTCGCTCCTACAATGAGCAGTTCTTC. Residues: CASTRSGRSYNEQFF.

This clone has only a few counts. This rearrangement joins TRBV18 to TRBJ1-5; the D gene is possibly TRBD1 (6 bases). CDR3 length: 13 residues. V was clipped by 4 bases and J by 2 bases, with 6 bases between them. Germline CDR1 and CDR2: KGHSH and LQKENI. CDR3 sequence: CASSRQGNQPQHF. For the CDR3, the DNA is TGTGCCAGCTCACGACAGGGCAATCAGCCCCAGCATTTT.

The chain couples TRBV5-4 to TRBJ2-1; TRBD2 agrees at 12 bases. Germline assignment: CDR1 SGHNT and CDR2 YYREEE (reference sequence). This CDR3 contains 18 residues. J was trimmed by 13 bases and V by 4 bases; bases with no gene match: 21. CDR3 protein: CASSALLAGGKAIQSQFF. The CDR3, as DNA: TGTGCCAGCAGCGCCCTACTAGCGGGAGGTAAAGCAATTCAGTCTCAGTTCTTC.

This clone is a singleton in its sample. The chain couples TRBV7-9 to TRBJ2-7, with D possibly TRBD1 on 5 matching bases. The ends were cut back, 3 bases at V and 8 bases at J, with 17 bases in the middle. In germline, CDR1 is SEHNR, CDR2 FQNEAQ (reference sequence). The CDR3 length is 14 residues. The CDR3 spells CASSFGDSREQQYF. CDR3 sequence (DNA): TGTGCCAGCAGCTTTGGTGACAGCCGCGAGCAGCAGTACTTC.

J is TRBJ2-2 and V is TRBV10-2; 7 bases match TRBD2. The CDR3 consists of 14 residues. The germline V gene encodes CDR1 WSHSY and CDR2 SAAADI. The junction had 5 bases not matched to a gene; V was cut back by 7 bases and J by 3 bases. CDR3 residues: CASTFRGDTGELFF. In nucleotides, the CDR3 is TGCGCCAGCACTTTCCGGGGGGACACCGGGGAGCTGTTTTTT.

The CDR3 sequence is CASSLDRQETQYF. The CDR3 coding sequence is TGCGCCAGCAGCTTGGACAGACAAGAGACCCAGTACTTC. The chain carries TRBV5-1 and TRBJ2-5, with unresolved D. CDR3 size: 13 residues. V lost 0 bases, J lost 2 bases, and 5 bases lay in between. CDR1 is SGHRS, CDR2 YFSETQ, per germline.

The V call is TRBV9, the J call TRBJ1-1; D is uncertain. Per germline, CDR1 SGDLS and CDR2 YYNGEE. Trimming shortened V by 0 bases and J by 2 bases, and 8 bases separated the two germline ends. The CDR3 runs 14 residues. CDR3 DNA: TGTGCCAGCAGCGTAGAAGCAGTCAACACTGAAGCTTTCTTT. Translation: CASSVEAVNTEAFF.

CDR3 region: CASSLGTAGELFF. CDR3 DNA sequence: TGCGCCAGCAGCTTGGGTACGGCCGGGGAGCTGTTTTTT. This chain connects TRBV5-1 to TRBJ2-2, with D uncertain. Germline CDR1 is SGHRS and CDR2 is YFSETQ. The CDR3 is 13 residues long. V was pared by 0 bases and J by 6 bases, with 6 bases between.